Below, one T cell receptor (beta chain) is given with its context. Its antigen is as yet unknown. These data belong to a study of CD8 T cells in ankylosing spondylitis. Study outcomes and limitations: A TCR beta motif of several highly homologous variants seemed to mark ankylosing spondylitis blood. In the blood and synovial fluid of reactive arthritis, some motif variants had been previously reported.

Via MiXCR, TCRdb re-called the 5' RACE reads, giving one row per CDR3 protein. In the table there are more than 650,000 distinct CDR3 sequences, approximately 12% of which are singletons. The sequencing sample was made of blood, either unsorted or a sorted T cell fraction (not recorded which). This TCR came from a male donor with ankylosing spondylitis.

The CDR3 is CASSRDRGLLETQYF. In DNA form, the CDR3 reads TGCGCCAGCAGCCGAGACAGGGGGCTTTTGGAGACCCAGTACTTC. V is TRBV4-3 and J is TRBJ2-5; TRBD1 agrees at 10 bases. The germline V gene encodes CDR1 LGHNA and CDR2 YSLEER. V dropped 4 bases and J dropped 5; count of bases not matched to a gene: 7. This CDR3 contains 15 residues.